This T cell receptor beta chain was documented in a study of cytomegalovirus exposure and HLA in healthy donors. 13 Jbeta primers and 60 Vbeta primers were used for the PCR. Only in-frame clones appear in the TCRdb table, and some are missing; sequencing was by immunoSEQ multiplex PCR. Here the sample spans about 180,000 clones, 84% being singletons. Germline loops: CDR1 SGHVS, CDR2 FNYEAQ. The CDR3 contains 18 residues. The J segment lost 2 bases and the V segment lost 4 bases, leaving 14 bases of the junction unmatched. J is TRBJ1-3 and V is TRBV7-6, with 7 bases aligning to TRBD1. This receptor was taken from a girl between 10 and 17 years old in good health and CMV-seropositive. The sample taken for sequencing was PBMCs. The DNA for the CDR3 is TGTGCCAGCAGCTCCCCGGGACAGTTAACGATGCCTGGAAACACCATATATTTT. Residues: CASSSPGQLTMPGNTIYF. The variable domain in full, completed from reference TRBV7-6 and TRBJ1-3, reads GAGVSQSPRYKVTKRGQDVALRCDPISGHVSLYWYRQALGQGPEFLTYFNYEAQQDKSGLPNDRFSAERPEGSISTLTIQRTEQRDSAMYRCASSSPGQLTMPGNTIYFGEGSWLTVV.